This TCR beta chain is drawn from a study of blood T cell repertoires in COVID-19. This CDR3 has 13 amino acids. CDR1 is SGHAT and CDR2 is FQNNGV in the germline V gene. With 5 bases removed from V and 10 bases from J, the gap between germline ends came to 12 bases. Participants were placed into cohorts based on the clinical history they reported. Authors' analysis steps: Estimation of nucleated cell counts relied on the amplification of reference gene primers. The assay was immunoSEQ multiplex PCR, and TCRdb's table has in-frame clones only and misses some. The DNA gave D and trimming, while V, J and clone size come from that table. Found here are about 160,000 clones, about four fifths of them singletons; the top ten hold approximately 3.6%.

The sample consisted of PBMCs or T cells enriched from blood (not recorded which). The chain employs TRBV11-2 and TRBJ1-6, with D uncertain. This clonotype originated in a woman in her sixties who had recovered from COVID-19. The CDR3, as DNA: TGTGCCAGCAGCCTATCGTATGCATCACCCCTCCACTTT. Translating it yields CASSLSYASPLHF.